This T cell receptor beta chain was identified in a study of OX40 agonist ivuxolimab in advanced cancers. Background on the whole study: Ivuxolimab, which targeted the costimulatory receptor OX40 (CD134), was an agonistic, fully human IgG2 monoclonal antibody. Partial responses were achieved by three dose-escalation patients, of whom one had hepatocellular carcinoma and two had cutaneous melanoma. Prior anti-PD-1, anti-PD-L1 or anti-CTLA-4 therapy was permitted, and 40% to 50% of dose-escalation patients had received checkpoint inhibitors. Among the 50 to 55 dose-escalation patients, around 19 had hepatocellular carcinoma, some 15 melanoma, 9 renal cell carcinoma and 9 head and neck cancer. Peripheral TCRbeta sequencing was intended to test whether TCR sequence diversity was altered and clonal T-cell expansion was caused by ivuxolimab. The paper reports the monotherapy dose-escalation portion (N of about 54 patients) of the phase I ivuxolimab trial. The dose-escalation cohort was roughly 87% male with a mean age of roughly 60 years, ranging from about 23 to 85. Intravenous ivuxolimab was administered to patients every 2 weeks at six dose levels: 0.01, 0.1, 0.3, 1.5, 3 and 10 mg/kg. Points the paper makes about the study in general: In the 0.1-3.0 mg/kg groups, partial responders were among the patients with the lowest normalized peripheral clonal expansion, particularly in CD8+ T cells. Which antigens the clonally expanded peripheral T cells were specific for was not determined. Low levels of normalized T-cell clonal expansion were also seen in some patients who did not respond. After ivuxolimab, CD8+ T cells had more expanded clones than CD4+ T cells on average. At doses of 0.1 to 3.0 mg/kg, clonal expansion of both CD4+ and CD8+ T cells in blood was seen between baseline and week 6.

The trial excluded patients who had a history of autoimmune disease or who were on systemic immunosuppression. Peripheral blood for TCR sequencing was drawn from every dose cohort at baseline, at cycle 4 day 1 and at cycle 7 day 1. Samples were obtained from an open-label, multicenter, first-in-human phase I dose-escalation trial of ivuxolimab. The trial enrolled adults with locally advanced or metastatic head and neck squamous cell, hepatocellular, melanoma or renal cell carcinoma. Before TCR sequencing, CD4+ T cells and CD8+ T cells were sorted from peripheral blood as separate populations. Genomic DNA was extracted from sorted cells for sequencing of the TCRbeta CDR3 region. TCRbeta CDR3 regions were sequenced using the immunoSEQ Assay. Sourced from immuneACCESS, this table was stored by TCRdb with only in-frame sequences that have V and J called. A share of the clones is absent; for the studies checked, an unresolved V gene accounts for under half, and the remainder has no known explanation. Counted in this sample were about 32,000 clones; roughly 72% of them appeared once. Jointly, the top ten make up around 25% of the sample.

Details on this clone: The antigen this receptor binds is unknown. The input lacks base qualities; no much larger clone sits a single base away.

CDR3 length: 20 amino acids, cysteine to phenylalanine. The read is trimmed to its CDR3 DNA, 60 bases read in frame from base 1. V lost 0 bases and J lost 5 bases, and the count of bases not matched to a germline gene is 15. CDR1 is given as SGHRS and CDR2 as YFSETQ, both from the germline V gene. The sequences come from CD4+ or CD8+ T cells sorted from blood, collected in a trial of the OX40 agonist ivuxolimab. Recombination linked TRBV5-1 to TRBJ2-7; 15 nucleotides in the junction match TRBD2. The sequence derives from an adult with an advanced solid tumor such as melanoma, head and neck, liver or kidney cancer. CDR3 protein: CASSLGLGLAGGQPMHEQYF. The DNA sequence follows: TGCGCCAGCAGCTTGGGTCTGGGACTAGCGGGGGGCCAACCCATGCACGAGCAGTACTTC.